Below are 9 T cell receptor beta chains sequenced from a single sample in a study of blood T cell repertoires in COVID-19. Repertoires were generated with immunoSEQ multiplex PCR, while TCRdb's copy carries only in-frame clones and drops some. In the table there are tens of thousands of clones, 86% of which are singletons. Specimen: peripheral blood. Receptors were obtained from a human donor in a cohort sampled during active COVID-19.

The chain joins TRBV27 to TRBJ2-6; 10 positions match TRBD2. This CDR3 is built from 17 residues. V trimming: 6 bases; J trimming: 1 base; junction bases outside the gene matches: 6. The germline V gene encodes CDR1 MNHEY and CDR2 SMNVEV (reference sequence). CDR3 nucleotides: TGTGCCAGCAGACTAGCGGGAATTCCTTCTGGGGCCAACGTCCTGACTTTC. As protein: CASRLAGIPSGANVLTF.

The rearrangement uses TRBV3-1 (or the pseudogene TRBV3-2) and TRBJ1-5; D not resolved. The length of the CDR3 is 18 residues. The germline V and J ends were trimmed by 4 bases and 0 bases, with 19 bases remaining between them. In germline, CDR1 is LGHDT, CDR2 YNNKEL (reference sequence). Here the CDR3 DNA reads TGTGCCAGCAGCCCCCGCCCGGCCGGGAGATATAGCAATCAGCCCCAGCATTTT. The encoded protein is CASSPRPAGRYSNQPQHF.

The chain employs TRBV24-1 and TRBJ2-5, with D hard to call. Between the trimmed V and J ends, which lost 3 bases and 4 bases, there was a span of 17 bases. Germline assignment: CDR1 KGHDR and CDR2 SFDVKD. This CDR3 has 16 amino acids. CDR3 bases: TGTGCCACCAGTGATCCCACCGACACGCCTGGAGAGACCCAGTACTTC. This sequence encodes CATSDPTDTPGETQYF.

The J gene is TRBJ2-5, the V gene TRBV14, with a possible D match to TRBD2 (6 bases). Germline CDR1 reads SGHDN; CDR2 reads FVKESK. V lost 3 bases to trimming and J lost 2 bases, with 16 bases between them. The CDR3 is 16 amino acids. The CDR3 region is CASSQDTSLGQETQYF. CDR3 sequence (DNA): TGTGCCAGCAGCCAGGACACTAGCTTGGGGCAAGAGACCCAGTACTTC.

V usage is TRBV6-5 and J usage is TRBJ2-1; 11 positions match TRBD2. The V gene end was trimmed by 2 bases and the J gene end by 8 bases; junction bases not matched to a gene: 8. This CDR3 spans 16 amino acids. The germline V gene has CDR1 MNHEY and CDR2 SVGAGI. The CDR3 loop is CASSYRSTSGVDEQFF. Written as DNA, the CDR3 is TGTGCCAGCAGTTACCGATCGACTAGCGGGGTGGATGAGCAGTTCTTC.

The CDR3 is CASSLKGTSGWVEQFF. The CDR3 DNA follows: TGCGCCAGCAGTCTTAAGGGGACTAGCGGGTGGGTTGAGCAGTTCTTC. This chain connects TRBV4-1 to TRBJ2-1; TRBD2 matches at 12 bases. V shed 6 bases and J 9 bases; nucleotides not matched to a gene: 12. The CDR3 has 16 residues. Looked up from germline, CDR1 is MGHRA and CDR2 is YSYEKL.

This clone was seen a few times. This chain uses TRBV6-2 or TRBV6-3 with TRBJ2-7; TRBD2 matches 8 bases. This CDR3 region has 16 residues. V was pared by 5 bases and J by 6 bases, with 15 bases of the junction left unmatched. Germline V gene sequence: CDR1 MNHEY, CDR2 SVGEGT. CDR3 in amino acids: CASSQTPGLGWSEQYF. The CDR3 nucleotides are TGTGCCAGCAGTCAGACCCCGGGACTAGGTTGGTCCGAGCAGTACTTC.

The gene calls are TRBV5-1 and TRBJ2-1, with TRBD1 matching over 7 bases. The V segment lost 1 base and the J segment 6 bases; nucleotides outside the gene matches: 7. From germline, CDR1 is SGHRS and CDR2 YFSETQ. CDR3 size: 15 residues. CDR3 loop: CASSLFRGQGNEQFF. The CDR3, as DNA: TGCGCCAGCAGCTTGTTTAGGGGGCAGGGCAATGAGCAGTTCTTC.

This clone was found once. J is TRBJ2-1 and V is TRBV6-5, with 7 bases matching TRBD1. CDR1 MNHEY and CDR2 SVGAGI come from the germline V gene. The CDR3 has 13 residues. The trim removed 4 bases at V and 4 bases at J, leaving 1 base unmatched. The CDR3 DNA reads as TGTGCCAGCAGTTCGGGACAGTACAATGAGCAGTTCTTC. It is translated as CASSSGQYNEQFF.